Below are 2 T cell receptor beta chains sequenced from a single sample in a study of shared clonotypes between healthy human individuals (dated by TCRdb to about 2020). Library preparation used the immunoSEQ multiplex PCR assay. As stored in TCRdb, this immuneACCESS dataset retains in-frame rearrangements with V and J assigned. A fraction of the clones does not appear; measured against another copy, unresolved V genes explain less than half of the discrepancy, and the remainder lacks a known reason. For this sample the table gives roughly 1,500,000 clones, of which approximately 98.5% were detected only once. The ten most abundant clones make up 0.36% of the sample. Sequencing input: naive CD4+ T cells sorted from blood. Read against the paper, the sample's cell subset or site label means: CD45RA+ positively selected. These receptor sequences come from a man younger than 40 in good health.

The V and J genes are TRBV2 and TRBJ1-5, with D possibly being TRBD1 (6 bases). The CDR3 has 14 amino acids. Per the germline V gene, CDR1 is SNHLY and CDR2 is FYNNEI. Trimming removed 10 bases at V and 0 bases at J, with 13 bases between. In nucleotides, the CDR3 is TGTGCCACCCGGGTGGACAGTAGCAATCAGCCCCAGCATTTT. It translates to CATRVDSSNQPQHF.

CDR3 sequence: CASRLPPGTSGITTDTQYF. In DNA, the CDR3 is TGTGCCAGCAGACTACCCCCCGGGACTAGCGGGATTACTACAGATACGCAGTATTTT. The rearrangement links TRBV7-9 to TRBJ2-3, with 13 positions matching TRBD2. V lost 6 bases to trimming and J lost 3 bases; unmatched junction nucleotides: 15. CDR1 SEHNR and CDR2 FQNEAQ come from the germline V gene (reference sequence). The CDR3 is 19 residues long.